One and the same sample provided the 2 T cell receptor beta chains below, sequenced in a study of beta chain features in type 1 diabetes. Study-wide results and limits: The study found moderately but significantly shorter TCRB CDR3s in all four CD4+ subsets of Type 1 diabetes patients.

These receptors' targets are unknown. The sequenced template was cDNA made from the entire isolated RNA. Only in-frame clones appear in the TCRdb table, and some are missing; sequencing was by immunoSEQ multiplex PCR. Here the sample spans 150,000 to 200,000 clones, around 8% being singletons. Input material: central memory CD4+ T cells from blood. These receptors all stem from a woman younger than 30 with type 1 diabetes.

This clone occurred a few times. This same CDR3 is encoded by further DNA sequences in the sample. CDR3: CASSPRGAGDTQYF. For the CDR3, the DNA is TGTGCCAGCAGTCCTAGGGGAGCGGGGGATACGCAGTATTTT. The chain joins TRBV28 to TRBJ2-3; 7 bases match TRBD2. CDR1 and CDR2 from the germline V gene are MDHEN and SYDVKM. Trimming took 5 bases from V and 6 from J; bases not matched to a gene: 8. The CDR3 runs to 14 residues.

A few counts support this clone. The chain links TRBV9 to TRBJ2-1; tentatively, D is TRBD2 (5 bases). V was pared by 0 bases and J by 10 bases, with 11 bases between. Germline V gives CDR1 SGDLS, CDR2 YYNGEE. The CDR3 consists of 13 residues. Written as DNA, the CDR3 is TGTGCCAGCAGCGTAGTCTCTAGCACCGAGCAGTTCTTC. The encoded protein is CASSVVSSTEQFF.